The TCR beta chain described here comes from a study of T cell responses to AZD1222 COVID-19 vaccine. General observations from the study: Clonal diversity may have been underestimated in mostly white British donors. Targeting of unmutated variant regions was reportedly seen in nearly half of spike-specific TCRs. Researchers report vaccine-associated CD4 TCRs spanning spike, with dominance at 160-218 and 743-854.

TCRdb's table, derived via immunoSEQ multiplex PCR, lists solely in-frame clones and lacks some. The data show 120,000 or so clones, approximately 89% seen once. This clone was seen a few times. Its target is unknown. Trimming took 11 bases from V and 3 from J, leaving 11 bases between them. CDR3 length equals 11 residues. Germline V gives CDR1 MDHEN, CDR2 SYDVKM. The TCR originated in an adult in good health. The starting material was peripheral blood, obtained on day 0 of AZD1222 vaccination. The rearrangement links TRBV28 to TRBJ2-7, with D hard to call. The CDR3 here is CASNSNYEQYF. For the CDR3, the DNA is TGTGCCTCAAACAGCAACTACGAGCAGTACTTC.